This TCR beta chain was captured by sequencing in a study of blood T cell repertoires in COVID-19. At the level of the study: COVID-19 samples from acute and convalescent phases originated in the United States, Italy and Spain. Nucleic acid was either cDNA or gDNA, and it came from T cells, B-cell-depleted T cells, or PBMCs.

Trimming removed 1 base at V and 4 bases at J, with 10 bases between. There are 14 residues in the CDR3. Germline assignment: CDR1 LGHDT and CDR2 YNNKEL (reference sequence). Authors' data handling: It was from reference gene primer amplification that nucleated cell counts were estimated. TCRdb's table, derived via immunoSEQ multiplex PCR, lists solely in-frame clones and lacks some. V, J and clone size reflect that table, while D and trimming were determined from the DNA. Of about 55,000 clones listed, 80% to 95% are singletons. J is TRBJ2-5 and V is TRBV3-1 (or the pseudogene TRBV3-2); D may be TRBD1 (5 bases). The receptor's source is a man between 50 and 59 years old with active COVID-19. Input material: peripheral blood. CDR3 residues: CASSQGTGSETQYF. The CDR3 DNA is TGTGCCAGCAGCCAAGGTACAGGCTCAGAGACCCAGTACTTC.